This passage covers 12 T cell receptor beta chains from one sample sequenced in a study of CD8+CD57+ T cells in acquired aplastic anemia. It was genomic DNA that served as the template for profiling TCR beta VDJ and CDR3. TCRdb analysed the reads with MiXCR anew, one entry per CDR3 protein. The sample has 250,000 to 300,000 distinct CDR3 sequences, approximately 57% seen once; the top ten hold 7.5% to 9%. Material for sequencing was sorted CD4+, CD8+, or CD8+CD57+ T cells (not recorded which) from PBMCs. These receptors were obtained from a human donor with severe aplastic anemia or a healthy control (not recorded which).

This clonotype was observed once. The gene calls are TRBV10-2 and TRBJ2-2; no clear D. Germline V gene lookup returns CDR1 WSHSY and CDR2 SAAADI. Trimming shortened V by 5 bases and J by 3 bases, and 10 bases separated the two germline ends. This CDR3 has 14 residues. The CDR3 nucleotides read TGCGCCAGCAGTCTCCAGTTGGACACCGGGGAGCTGTTTTTT. This translates into CASSLQLDTGELFF.

The J gene is TRBJ1-4, the V gene TRBV7-2; a possible D gene is TRBD1 (6 bases). Trimming cost V 2 bases and J 2 bases, with 9 bases left between them. The CDR3 runs 15 residues. Germline V gene data show CDR1 as SGHTA and CDR2 as FQGNSA. The CDR3 protein is CASSLQDSTNEKLFF. DNA of the CDR3: TGTGCCAGCAGCTTACAGGACAGTACTAATGAAAAACTGTTTTTT.

V gene TRBV2 combines with J gene TRBJ1-2; D is ambiguous. The CDR3 is 13 residues long. Germline CDR1 reads SNHLY; CDR2 reads FYNNEI. V was clipped by 11 bases and J by 8 bases, with 21 bases between them. This CDR3 is CAGLMDPGAGYTF. Written as DNA, the CDR3 is TGTGCCGGCCTTATGGATCCCGGTGCGGGCTACACCTTC.

V and J are TRBV7-3 and TRBJ2-3; D possibly uses TRBD1 or TRBD2 (6 bases each). Trimming shortened V by 6 bases and J by 1 base, and 17 bases separated the two germline ends. The CDR3 sequence is 16 residues long. The germline gives CDR1 SGHTA, CDR2 FQGTGA. This CDR3 reads CASSERGGPRTDTQYF. The CDR3 DNA follows: TGTGCCAGCAGTGAAAGAGGGGGGCCGCGCACAGATACGCAGTATTTT.

This clonotype appeared many times. The chain recombines TRBV5-8 with TRBJ1-2; possible D gene TRBD1, 6 bases. This CDR3 contains 13 residues. The germline CDR1 and CDR2 sequences are SGHTS and YDEGEE. V lost 0 bases and J lost 7, with 10 bases in between. CDR3 in amino acids: CASSLDRESGYTF. CDR3 sequence (DNA): TGTGCCAGCAGCTTGGACAGGGAAAGTGGCTACACCTTC.

This clonotype has a handful of counts. The rearrangement links TRBV5-1 to TRBJ2-6; 8 bases are a match to TRBD1. The CDR3 sequence is 19 residues long. The V gene end was trimmed by 9 bases and the J gene end by 0 bases; junction bases not matched to a gene: 17. The germline V gene encodes CDR1 SGHRS and CDR2 YFSETQ. The CDR3 here is CATSAWQGAVGSGANVLTF. In nucleotides, the CDR3 is TGCGCCACCTCAGCTTGGCAGGGGGCTGTGGGCTCTGGGGCCAACGTCCTGACTTTC.

The chain recombines TRBV5-4 with TRBJ2-5; possible D gene TRBD2, 6 bases. V was cut by 3 bases and J by 1 base, with 13 bases left in between. Germline loops: CDR1 SGHNT, CDR2 YYREEE (reference sequence). The CDR3 is 15 amino acids. CDR3 DNA: TGTGCCAGCAGCTGGGGCGGGGCACCCCAAGAGACCCAGTACTTC. Its translation is CASSWGGAPQETQYF.

CDR3 bases: TGCAGCAGACTAGCGGGGCCGTACAATGAGCAGTTCTTC. Amino acids: CSRLAGPYNEQFF. The J gene is TRBJ2-1, the V gene TRBV20-1, with 11 bases that match TRBD2. CDR3 length: 13 amino acids. Germline CDR1 reads DFQATT; CDR2 reads SNEGSKA (reference sequence).

This chain connects TRBV4-3 to TRBJ2-1, with TRBD1 identical over 10 bases. The CDR3 covers 16 residues. The V and J ends lost 3 bases and 10 bases, in that order; junction bases with no gene match: 12. Germline V lookup: CDR1 LGHNA, CDR2 YSLEER. The CDR3 sequence: CASSHLNRDRGFEQFF. For the CDR3, the DNA is TGCGCCAGCAGCCACCTAAATAGGGACAGGGGTTTCGAGCAGTTCTTC.

The chain recombines TRBV20-1 with TRBJ2-7; D is possibly TRBD2 (5 bases). V shed 5 bases and J shed 0 bases, with 14 bases lying between them. Germline-derived CDR1 and CDR2 are DFQATT and SNEGSKA (reference sequence). This CDR3 spans 14 amino acids. The CDR3 reads CSAHSYGSSYEQYF. CDR3 DNA sequence: TGCAGTGCTCACAGCTATGGGAGCTCCTACGAGCAGTACTTC.

V usage is TRBV20-1 and J usage is TRBJ1-1; TRBD1 might be the D (6 bases). Trimming stripped 6 bases from V and 3 bases from J, with 11 bases between. The CDR3 consists of 12 residues. Germline assignment: CDR1 DFQATT and CDR2 SNEGSKA (reference sequence). The CDR3 region is CSAPRGDTEAFF. In DNA form, the CDR3 reads TGCAGTGCCCCGAGGGGGGACACTGAAGCTTTCTTT.

The chain carries TRBV25-1 and TRBJ2-5; 9 bases map to TRBD1. The CDR3 is 14 residues long. V trimming: 6 bases; J trimming: 6 bases; junction bases outside the gene matches: 8. From germline, CDR1 is MGHDK and CDR2 SYGVNS. The CDR3 DNA is TGTGCCAGCAGCCACCGGGACAGGGAACAGACCCAGTACTTC. It encodes CASSHRDREQTQYF.